The sequence of this TCR beta chain was determined in a study of cytomegalovirus exposure and HLA in healthy donors. Study-level results: Cytomegalovirus-associated status was assigned to around 160 TCR beta chains. The authors later found most CMV-associated TCR beta chains appeared HLA-restricted. Later analysis demonstrated an association between a missense DCLRE1C variant and TCR beta V- and J-gene trimming.

Note on this clone: Antigen specificity is unknown.

V dropped 0 bases and J dropped 2; count of bases not matched to a gene: 8. Germline loops: CDR1 SGHRS, CDR2 YFSETQ. This CDR3 region has 18 residues. A multiplex PCR was run with 60 Vbeta primers and 13 Jbeta primers. Per the original data handling: Roughly 11 million shared chains were among the roughly 78 million unique TCR beta chains that a later analysis counted. Here immunoSEQ multiplex PCR was the method, and the copy in TCRdb shows in-frame clones only, minus some. From that table come the V and J calls and clone size; the DNA was used to work out D and trimming. In the table there are about 220,000 clones, over 65% of which are singletons.

Sequences were obtained from PBMCs. V usage is TRBV5-1 and J usage is TRBJ2-3, with 11 bases that match TRBD2. This sequence was found in a man between 18 and 35 years old in good health and CMV-seronegative. CDR3 loop: CASSLGILAGESTDTQYF. CDR3 nucleotides: TGCGCCAGCAGCTTGGGCATACTAGCGGGGGAATCCACAGATACGCAGTATTTT.